The rows below give T cell receptor beta chains drawn from one sample of a study of T cell responses to AZD1222 COVID-19 vaccine. Repertoires were generated with immunoSEQ multiplex PCR, while TCRdb's copy carries only in-frame clones and drops some. The sample includes tens of thousands of clones, about 90% seen only once; the top ten take 4.9%. The input for sequencing was peripheral blood, taken on day 0 of AZD1222 vaccination. All receptors derive from an adult in good health. Both conserved end residues are part of each CDR3.

J	length	V	CDR3
TRBJ1-1	13	TRBV18	CASSPSPQAEAFF
TRBJ2-1	14	TRBV2	CAILRRGRYNEQFF
TRBJ1-1	13	TRBV19	CASSRTTGGSAFF
TRBJ2-6	16	TRBV27	CASRPTLSSGANVLTF
TRBJ2-1	12	TRBV14	CASSQVGAEQFF
TRBJ2-3	14	TRBV5-1	CASSPGRNTDTQYF
TRBJ2-2	14	TRBV5-1	CASHRDTNTGELFF
TRBJ1-2	15	TRBV23-1	CASSQSSTGTAGYTF
TRBJ1-2	13	TRBV5-1	CASSPGQGYGYTF
TRBJ1-2	18	TRBV5-1	CASRLGGGVFNRNYGYTF
TRBJ1-5	13	TRBV18	CASSYGVDQPQHF
TRBJ1-4	16	TRBV6-5	CASSYSRQGTGKKLFF
TRBJ2-3	17	TRBV2	CATASEGLGFSTDTQYF
TRBJ1-2	15	TRBV19	CASSRSGTANYGYTF
TRBJ2-7	12	TRBV5-5	CASSSTGLEQYF
TRBJ1-3	15	TRBV2	CASSEAGVWGNTIYF
TRBJ1-2	15	TRBV11-2	CASTSPDRGRQGYTF
TRBJ1-5	14	TRBV2	CASSDRVPNQPQHF
TRBJ1-1	13	TRBV12-3/TRBV12-4	CASSAYPGTEAFF
TRBJ2-2	14	TRBV5-6	CASSLPQGNGELFF
TRBJ1-6	13	TRBV12-3/TRBV12-4	CASSGTQDSPLHF
TRBJ1-2	17	TRBV21-1	CASSPSSGPGKNYGYTF
TRBJ2-3	13	TRBV6-5	CASSPLGPDTQYF
TRBJ1-3	14	TRBV19	CATKQGQGGNTIYF
TRBJ1-1	14	TRBV3-1/TRBV3-2	CASSQDLSGLGAFF
TRBJ2-5	13	TRBV4-1	CASSQVLRETQYF
TRBJ1-5	18	TRBV11-2	CASSLGENDWYSNQPQHF
TRBJ1-4	14	TRBV6-1	CASSEVGVGTRLFF
TRBJ2-7	14	TRBV18	CASSPPSGFYEQYF
TRBJ1-2	15	TRBV6-5	CASSYSGAAFSGYTF
TRBJ1-1	15	TRBV19	CASRASGRRNTEAFF
TRBJ1-6	17	TRBV18	CASSPLGTGGPNSPLHF
TRBJ1-2	13	TRBV6-5	CASRVDSNYGYTF
TRBJ1-2	19	TRBV5-4	CASSDKNRGRGTFNYGYTF
TRBJ1-1	14	TRBV9	CASSAQTGETEAFF
TRBJ2-5	14	TRBV7-9	CASSLSTSQETQYF
TRBJ1-1	15	TRBV7-3	CASSLTGGTSNEAFF
TRBJ1-2	15	TRBV9	CASSPQEQGRYGYTF
TRBJ1-1	18	TRBV19	CASRYPNRGQGSDTEAFF
TRBJ1-1	13	TRBV12-3/TRBV12-4	CASSLQKNTEAFF
TRBJ2-7	15	TRBV7-9	CASSPDRVVPYEQYF
TRBJ2-1	16	TRBV25-1	CASSDSRTGRYNEQFF
TRBJ2-1	14	TRBV7-9	CASSSYGGYNEQFF
TRBJ1-1	14	TRBV2	CASSGNGGPPEAFF
TRBJ1-2	16	TRBV4-1	CASSYGTGPTNYGYTF